This T cell receptor beta chain derives from a study of regulatory T cells in long-lasting Graves disease. Regarding time point: newly diagnosed GD, antithyroid drugs for less than 3 months. RNA from PBMCs was the source of the TCR library. Assembly of TCR beta libraries relied on iRepertoire HTBI primers together with Arm-PCR of CDR3 regions. TCRdb used MiXCR to reprocess the multiplex PCR reads, holding one entry per CDR3 protein. Of 250,000 to 300,000 distinct CDR3 sequences in the sample, approximately 20% are singletons; the top ten hold 13% to 15%. This clonotype was seen a few times. CDR1 and CDR2 (germline): SGDLS, YYNGEE. The length of the CDR3 is 15 residues. V trimming: 0 bases; J trimming: 5 bases; junction bases outside the gene matches: 6. These sequences were also reported in another study, on T cells in Graves' hyperthyroidism and ophthalmopathy.

This chain connects TRBV9 to TRBJ1-1, with 8 bases lining up with TRBD1. Here the sequenced sample was peripheral blood mononuclear cells (PBMCs), taken at new diagnosis, from a patient treated with antithyroid drugs. The clonotype was recovered from a woman younger than 45 with Graves disease. The CDR3: CASSVAGGVRTEAFF. CDR3 nucleotides: TGTGCCAGCAGCGTAGCAGGGGGCGTGAGGACTGAAGCTTTCTTT.